Shown below are 9 T cell receptor beta chains from a single sample sequenced in a study of blood T cell repertoires in COVID-19. Measured with immunoSEQ multiplex PCR; TCRdb has only the in-frame clones, and not every one. This sample has approximately 430,000 clones; about nine tenths occur once, and the top ten carry more than 1.4%. Sequencing was done on a sample of peripheral blood. The receptors were sampled from a woman under 40 with active or convalescent COVID-19.

The chain combines TRBV4-1 with TRBJ2-7, with D unresolved. The germline V and J ends were trimmed by 5 bases and 4 bases, with 15 bases remaining between them. Germline assignment: CDR1 MGHRA and CDR2 YSYEKL. The CDR3 has 14 amino acids. The CDR3 DNA reads TGCGCCAGCAGCTTACAACGTTTCTCTTACGAGCAGTACTTC. This codes for CASSLQRFSYEQYF.

This chain joins TRBV28 and TRBJ1-2; no firm D call. This CDR3 spans 15 amino acids. Between the trimmed V and J ends, which lost 4 bases and 0 bases, there was a span of 12 bases. The germline gives CDR1 MDHEN, CDR2 SYDVKM. The CDR3 DNA follows: TGTGCCAGCAGTTCCCTTCGGGGTTCTAACTATGGCTACACCTTC. This gives the protein CASSSLRGSNYGYTF.

The chain joins TRBV28 to TRBJ1-6; a weak D match, TRBD1 (5 bases). Germline lookup yields CDR1 MDHEN and CDR2 SYDVKM. Trimming left V 5 bases short and J 13 bases short, with 21 bases between. The CDR3 spans 15 residues. The CDR3 protein is CASSQQGPQLSPLHF. CDR3 coding DNA: TGTGCCAGCAGTCAGCAGGGCCCACAACTTTCTCCCCTCCACTTT.

The V and J genes are TRBV3-1 (or the pseudogene TRBV3-2) and TRBJ2-3; 8 bases map to TRBD2. Germline CDR1 is LGHDT and CDR2 is YNNKEL (reference sequence). The CDR3 contains 17 residues. After removal of 5 bases from V and 6 bases from J, the junction contained 16 bases not matched to a gene. The CDR3 sequence: CASSWRLAPPGGDTQYF. In DNA, the CDR3 is TGTGCCAGCAGCTGGAGACTAGCGCCTCCGGGGGGGGATACGCAGTATTTT.

The chain links TRBV27 to TRBJ1-4, with a tentative D call TRBD1 (6 bases). The CDR3 is 17 amino acids. V lost 5 bases, J lost 0 bases, and 16 bases lay in between. Germline V CDR1 and CDR2: MNHEY, SMNVEV (reference sequence). The CDR3 loop is CASSGNRVRATNEKLFF. CDR3 DNA: TGTGCCAGCAGTGGAAACAGGGTTAGGGCAACTAATGAAAAACTGTTTTTT.

The chain couples TRBV4-1 to TRBJ2-2; 10 bases fit TRBD1. Germline V lookup: CDR1 MGHRA, CDR2 YSYEKL. The CDR3 spans 14 residues. This CDR3 is CAAGGQGRTGELFF. DNA for the CDR3: TGCGCAGCAGGGGGACAGGGGAGGACCGGGGAGCTGTTTTTT.

Turning to this clone: The sample contains more than one DNA sequence encoding this CDR3. The chain couples TRBV6-5 to TRBJ2-1; 7 nucleotides align to TRBD2. The germline V gene has CDR1 MNHEY and CDR2 SVGAGI. Trimming at V came to 5 bases and at J to 2 bases, leaving 3 bases not matched to a gene. There are 14 residues in the CDR3. The CDR3 loop reads CASSPSGAYNEQFF. DNA of the CDR3: TGTGCCAGCAGTCCTAGCGGAGCCTACAATGAGCAGTTCTTC.

J is TRBJ1-5 and V is TRBV2, with 7 bases identical to TRBD1. CDR3 length: 16 amino acids. Germline CDR1 SNHLY, CDR2 FYNNEI. V gave up 6 bases and J gave up 2 bases; unmatched junction bases: 10. This chain's CDR3 is CASSDETGTGNQPQHF. CDR3 coding DNA: TGTGCCAGCAGCGATGAGACAGGGACGGGCAATCAGCCCCAGCATTTT. The complete variable domain, with remaining parts taken from reference TRBV2 and TRBJ1-5, reads EPEVTQTPSHQVTQMGQEVILRCVPISNHLYFYWYRQILGQKVEFLVSFYNNEISEKSEIFDDQFSVERPDGSNFTLKIRSTKLEDSAMYFCASSDETGTGNQPQHFGDGTRLSIL.

V usage is TRBV29-1 and J usage is TRBJ1-2, with 7 bases identical to TRBD1. The CDR3 runs 13 residues. Germline CDR1 SQVTM, CDR2 ANQGSEA. Germline trimming cut 6 bases from V and 3 bases from J; bases unmatched to any gene: 7. CDR3 coding DNA: TGCAGCGTGGAAACAGGGGAGGACTATGGCTACACCTTC. Its translation: CSVETGEDYGYTF. Full variable domain (rest looked up from reference TRBV29-1 and TRBJ1-2): SAVISQKPSRDICQRGTSLTIQCQVDSQVTMMFWYRQQPGQSLTLIATANQGSEATYESGFVIDKFPISRPNLTFSTLTVSNMSPEDSSIYLCSVETGEDYGYTFGSGTRLTVV.